The 4 T cell receptor beta chains given below trace back to one sample, sequenced in a study of blood T cell repertoires in COVID-19. The method was immunoSEQ multiplex PCR; TCRdb's version includes in-frame clones alone and lacks a portion of them. There are around 60,000 clones in the sample; 90% occur only once, and 7% to 10% lies in the top ten. Sample: peripheral blood. The receptor source for this set is a woman older than 75 with active COVID-19.

The V gene is TRBV5-6, the J gene TRBJ1-2; the D gene is possibly TRBD1 (5 bases). CDR1 is SGHDT and CDR2 is YYEEEE in the germline V gene. The CDR3 is 13 residues long. Trimming took off 4 bases at V and 6 bases at J, with 13 bases between the two ends. The CDR3 bases are TGTGCCAGCAGCACACGGACATTTGATGGCTACACCTTC. It encodes CASSTRTFDGYTF.

This clone was seen only once. The chain links TRBV7-9 to TRBJ2-2, with TRBD2 matching 7 bases. V lost 5 bases to trimming and J lost 1 base; unmatched junction nucleotides: 4. Germline V gene sequence: CDR1 SEHNR, CDR2 FQNEAQ (reference sequence). The CDR3 contains 15 residues. Here the CDR3 reads CASSPTGGNTGELFF. DNA for the CDR3: TGTGCCAGCAGCCCCACGGGAGGGAACACCGGGGAGCTGTTTTTT.

V is TRBV2 and J is TRBJ1-1; D remains ambiguous. Looked up from germline, CDR1 is SNHLY and CDR2 is FYNNEI. V was clipped by 3 bases and J by 5 bases, with 10 bases between them. CDR3 length: 13 residues. CDR3 residues: CASSETYRTEAFF. The DNA for the CDR3 is TGTGCCAGCAGTGAGACATACCGAACTGAAGCTTTCTTT. The full variable domain, with the rest looked up from reference TRBV2 and TRBJ1-1, is EPEVTQTPSHQVTQMGQEVILRCVPISNHLYFYWYRQILGQKVEFLVSFYNNEISEKSEIFDDQFSVERPDGSNFTLKIRSTKLEDSAMYFCASSETYRTEAFFGQGTRLTVV.

The chain carries TRBV18 and TRBJ2-1, with TRBD2 matching 10 bases. V dropped 4 bases and J dropped 6; count of bases not matched to a gene: 6. The length of the CDR3 is 15 residues. Germline V gene sequence: CDR1 KGHSH, CDR2 LQKENI. The CDR3 is CASSLERGGRNEQFF. DNA for the CDR3: TGTGCCAGCTCACTAGAGCGGGGGGGCCGCAATGAGCAGTTCTTC.